What follows is one T cell receptor beta chain and its context. Its antigen is unknown. No base-level quality is on record; no much larger clone is a single base apart. Clipping removes 4 bases from V and 11 bases from J, with 8 as the unmatched junction base count. The germline V gene gives CDR1 as MNHNS and CDR2 as SASEGT. Counted from cysteine to phenylalanine, this CDR3 has 15 amino acids. The retained sequence is limited to the CDR3, 45 bases, with the frame set at the first base. This specimen comes from a study of blood T cells in healthy people across ages (dated by TCRdb to 2015 to 2017). With respect to the entire study: Template switching captured roughly one uniquely barcoded TCR beta cDNA molecule per two T cells in model experiments. Using deep sequencing normalized with unique cDNA molecular identifiers, the study measured how TCR beta repertoire diversity changes with age. Donors were grouped into four age groups: young (average about 15 years), middle-aged (under 40), aged (62) and long-lived (82). Two additional independent replicas of 1 million unique cDNA reads from the same blood draw were analyzed for two donors (one aged 18 to 29 and one aged 80 or older).

The library came from 5' RACE. For sequencing, an Illumina HiSeq 2500 was employed. A second roughly 6 to 11 cycle PCR used a sample-barcoded 5' primer and a J-beta primer mix. A unique molecular identifier was introduced onto each TCR beta cDNA molecule by a template-switch 5' adaptor carrying 12 random nucleotides. At least 2.5 million CDR3-containing paired-end reads were obtained from each sample. First-strand cDNA synthesis was performed from all RNA using the Mint cDNA synthesis kit, with priming by a TRBC-specific oligonucleotide. After uracil-DNA glycosylase treatment, a first 18-cycle PCR used universal primers M1SS and BC2_uni_R on all cDNA. The authors' analysis ran thus. Normalization of each sample was performed by random selection of 1 million high-quality reads, each carrying a distinct molecular identifier. Instead of being binned into consensus sequences, reads that shared molecular identifiers were thrown out. MiTCR, set to a Q25 quality threshold and the strictest error-elimination algorithm, was used for CDR3 identification, clonotype clustering and error correction. Lower-bound total TCR beta diversity was estimated with a nonparametric unseen species model using Euler transformation. The public reads were reprocessed in TCRdb via fastp at Q25 and MiXCR, keeping in-frame beta chains. Records with the same CDR3 protein are collapsed into one entry carrying the most frequent genes and DNA. TCRdb's processing, not the study's, gives the V and J calls here. Counted in this sample were hundreds of thousands of distinct CDR3 sequences; around a quarter of them appeared once. The ten largest clones represent 9% to 9.5% of the sample.

The study at large found these results: Because profiling used bulk unsorted PBMCs, naive and antigen-experienced compartments could not be compared conclusively. Compared with the aged group, the long-lived group had more naive CD4+ T cells, fewer expanded clones and increased TCR diversity, suggesting age selection. A strong correlation was found between observed TCR beta diversity and the percentage of naive T cells measured by flow cytometry. Estimates of total diversity based on one million sequenced T cells were considered lower bounds and underestimates. Because the CMV infection status of the donors was unknown, age-related changes in expanded clonotypes may potentially have been confounded. Observed TCR beta diversity per million T cells fell roughly linearly with age, and a significant reduction was already apparent by age approximately 41.

The 39 donors, aged about 6 to 100 years, were systemically healthy Caucasian individuals from Russia. Each donor gave approximately 10 milliliters of peripheral blood, collected into EDTA-treated Vacutainer tubes. Ficoll-Paque density-gradient centrifugation was used to isolate PBMCs, with at least 6 million per sample. Trizol reagent was used to extract total RNA from the PBMCs, yielding at least 5.5 micrograms per sample. For every donor, flow cytometry on a PBMC aliquot measured the percentage of naive CD45RAhigh/CD27high T cells. These data were also filed under a second study, of T cells of mothers and their children. In that second paper, the authors write: Nine systemically healthy Caucasian individuals served as donors, namely three mothers together with their six children. cDNA synthesis used all of the extracted RNA, with approximately 1.6 ug of RNA in each 15 ul reaction. In the second PCR, the M1S primer added sample barcodes and 2-4 random nucleotides. Over 9.5 million TCR beta CDR3 reads came from each mother, compared with a few million reads from each child. Thymic selection similarly shapes TCR recombination output in related and unrelated pairs, with minor effect from inherited differences. Normalized repertoire overlap was always found to be slightly, but never significantly, higher in related mother-child pairs than in unrelated mother-child pairs. No persistent microchimeric T cell clones were found, with a detection sensitivity of approximately 94 clones per million clonotypes. The study used deep NGS to compare TCR beta repertoires of mothers and children, seeking features distinguishing related mother-child pairs from unrelated individuals. The mean age was around 42 +/- 4 years for the mothers and about 12 +/- 4 years for the children. After adapters were ligated using NEBNext reagents, the libraries underwent 100+100 nt paired-end sequencing on an Illumina HiSeq 2000. To prevent cross-contamination, the mother and child libraries were prepared one month apart and sequenced in separate runs. For each donor, somewhere between roughly 450,000 and 2,100,000 distinct TCR beta clonotypes were identified. Naive TCR beta clonotypes were estimated from low-frequency clonotypes matched to each donor's FACS-determined naive share, without sorting.

The sequenced material came from blood. The rearrangement joined TRBV6-1 to TRBJ2-5; 15 central nucleotides agree with TRBD2. The sequence came from a boy aged 5-17 years in good health. The sequenced DNA: TGTGCCAGCAGTGTCCGGACTAGCGGGGGGGGTGAGCAGTACTTC. It is translated as CASSVRTSGGGEQYF.